The sequence of this T cell receptor beta chain was determined in a study of blood T cells in healthy people across ages. Trimming removed 3 bases at V and 0 bases at J, with 10 bases between. The CDR3 is 15 residues long. CDR1 SGDLS and CDR2 YYNGEE come from the germline V gene. This clonotype was seen only a few times. Its antigen is as yet unknown. Together with a sample-barcoded 5' primer, a J-beta primer mix was included in a second PCR lasting about 6 to 11 cycles. A single record per CDR3 protein comes from TCRdb applying MiXCR to the 5' RACE reads. The table shows more than 750,000 distinct CDR3 sequences, with 25% to 35% occurring only once. Overall study results and limits: Long-lived and aged donors differed, with more naive CD4+ cells and higher diversity in the long-lived.

These data are also associated with another study on T cells of mothers and their children. From that second work: Overlap ran slightly, non-significantly higher for related than unrelated mother-child pairs.

Sequencing was performed on blood. This TCR derives from a woman in her thirties or forties in good health. The chain links TRBV9 to TRBJ2-1, with D maybe TRBD2 (5 bases). The CDR3, as DNA: TGTGCCAGCAGCGGAGAGGGTAGCTCCTACAATGAGCAGTTCTTC. Translating gives CASSGEGSSYNEQFF.